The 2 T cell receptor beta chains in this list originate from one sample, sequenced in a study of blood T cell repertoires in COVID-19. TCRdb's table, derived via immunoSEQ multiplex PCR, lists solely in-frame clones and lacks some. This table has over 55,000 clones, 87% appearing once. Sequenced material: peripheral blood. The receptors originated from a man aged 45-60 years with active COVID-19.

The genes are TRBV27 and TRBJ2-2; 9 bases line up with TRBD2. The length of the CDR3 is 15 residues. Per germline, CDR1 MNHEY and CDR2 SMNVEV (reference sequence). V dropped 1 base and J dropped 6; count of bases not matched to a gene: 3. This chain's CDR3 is CASSLLAGVPGELFF. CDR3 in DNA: TGTGCCAGCAGTTTATTAGCGGGAGTCCCCGGGGAGCTGTTTTTT.

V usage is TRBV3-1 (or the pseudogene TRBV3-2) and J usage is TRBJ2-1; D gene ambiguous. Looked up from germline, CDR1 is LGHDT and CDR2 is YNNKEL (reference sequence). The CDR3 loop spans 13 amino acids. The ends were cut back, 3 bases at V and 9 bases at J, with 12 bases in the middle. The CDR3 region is CASSHRVLGEQFF. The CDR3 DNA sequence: TGTGCCAGCAGCCACCGAGTGCTCGGTGAGCAGTTCTTC.